The rows below give T cell receptor beta chains drawn from one sample of a study of blood T cell repertoires in COVID-19. Clones were read by immunoSEQ multiplex PCR, and TCRdb kept only the in-frame ones, dropping some. The sample records under 65,000 clones, about 81% being singletons. Sequenced: peripheral blood. The receptors originated from a man aged 55-75 years with COVID-19, enrolled during active disease. Each CDR3 is given with its conserved first and last residue. D genes are given only for firm matches. A clone size is listed for some rows: how often the clone was seen (once, few, many), or a class if it is expanded.

D gene	CDR3 length	V gene	J gene	clone size	CDR3 protein	CDR3 DNA
TRBD1	15	TRBV4-1	TRBJ1-2	-	CASSQDEQGPYGYTF	TGCGCCAGCAGCCAAGACGAACAGGGGCCCTATGGCTACACCTTC
-	14	TRBV19	TRBJ1-2	-	CASRPAGGAYGYTF	TGTGCCAGTAGACCCGCGGGAGGGGCGTATGGCTACACCTTC
-	17	TRBV24-1	TRBJ1-4	once	CAPLATGLTRGDEKLFF	TGTGCCCCCCTGGCCACCGGCCTCACTCGGGGGGATGAAAAACTGTTTTTT
TRBD1	15	TRBV5-4	TRBJ1-6	-	CASSLTGGLGSPLHF	TGTGCCAGCAGCTTGACAGGGGGCTTAGGATCACCCCTCCACTTT
TRBD2	16	TRBV27	TRBJ2-2	few	CASSYGTKRNTGELFF	TGTGCCAGCAGCTATGGGACTAAGAGAAACACCGGGGAGCTGTTTTTT
TRBD1	15	TRBV11-2	TRBJ2-7	-	CASSSGGQGHYEQYF	TGTGCCAGCAGCTCAGGGGGACAGGGTCACTACGAGCAGTACTTC
TRBD2	17	TRBV5-4	TRBJ2-3	-	CASSSLTSGGGADTQYF	TGTGCCAGCAGCTCGCTGACTAGCGGGGGAGGCGCAGATACGCAGTATTTT
-	13	TRBV7-3	TRBJ1-2	once	CASSSKTGYGYTF	TGTGCCAGCAGCTCCAAGACGGGGTATGGCTACACCTTC
-	15	TRBV5-6	TRBJ1-4	once	CASSLRGGVNEKLFF	TGTGCCAGCAGCTTACGTGGAGGGGTTAATGAAAAACTGTTTTTT
-	15	TRBV3-1/TRBV3-2	TRBJ2-7	-	CASSQDGVAGPKQYF	TGTGCCAGCAGCCAAGATGGAGTGGCGGGGCCCAAGCAGTACTTC
-	14	TRBV29-1	TRBJ2-7	-	CSVGGGGAYYEQYF	TGCAGCGTTGGGGGAGGAGGTGCGTACTACGAGCAGTACTTC
TRBD2	15	TRBV6-5	TRBJ2-1	-	CASSPLRTSGNEQFF	TGTGCCAGCAGTCCCCTCCGGACTAGCGGAAATGAGCAGTTCTTC
-	16	TRBV21-1	TRBJ1-5	-	CASSKADRFRNQPQHF	TGTGCCAGCAGCAAAGCCGACAGGTTCCGCAATCAGCCCCAGCATTTT
-	17	TRBV3-1/TRBV3-2	TRBJ1-2	once	CASSQDGGRRRNYGYTF	TGTGCCAGCAGCCAAGATGGGGGGAGAAGGAGAAACTATGGCTACACCTTC